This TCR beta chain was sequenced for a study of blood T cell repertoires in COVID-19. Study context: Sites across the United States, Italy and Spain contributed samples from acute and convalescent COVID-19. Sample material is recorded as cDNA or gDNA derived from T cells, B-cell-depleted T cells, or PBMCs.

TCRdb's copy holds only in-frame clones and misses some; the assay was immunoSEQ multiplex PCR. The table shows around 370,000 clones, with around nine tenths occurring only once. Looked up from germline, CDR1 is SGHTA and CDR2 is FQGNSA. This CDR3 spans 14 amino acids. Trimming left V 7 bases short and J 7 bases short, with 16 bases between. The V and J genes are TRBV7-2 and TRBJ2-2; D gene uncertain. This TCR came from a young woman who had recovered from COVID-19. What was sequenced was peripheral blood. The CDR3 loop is CASTPGRHNGELFF. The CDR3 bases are TGTGCCAGCACCCCGGGTCGCCATAACGGGGAGCTGTTTTTT.